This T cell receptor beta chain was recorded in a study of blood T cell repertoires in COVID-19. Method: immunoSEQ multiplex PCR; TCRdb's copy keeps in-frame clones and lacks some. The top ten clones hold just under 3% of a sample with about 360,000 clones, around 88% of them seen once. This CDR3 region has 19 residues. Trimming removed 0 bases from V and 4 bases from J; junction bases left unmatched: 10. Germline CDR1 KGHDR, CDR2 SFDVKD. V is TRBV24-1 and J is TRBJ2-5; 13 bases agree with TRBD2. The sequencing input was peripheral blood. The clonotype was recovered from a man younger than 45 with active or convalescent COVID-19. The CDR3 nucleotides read TGTGCCACCAGTGATTTGACCGCCACTAGCGGGAGGGACGTAGAGACCCAGTACTTC. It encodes CATSDLTATSGRDVETQYF.